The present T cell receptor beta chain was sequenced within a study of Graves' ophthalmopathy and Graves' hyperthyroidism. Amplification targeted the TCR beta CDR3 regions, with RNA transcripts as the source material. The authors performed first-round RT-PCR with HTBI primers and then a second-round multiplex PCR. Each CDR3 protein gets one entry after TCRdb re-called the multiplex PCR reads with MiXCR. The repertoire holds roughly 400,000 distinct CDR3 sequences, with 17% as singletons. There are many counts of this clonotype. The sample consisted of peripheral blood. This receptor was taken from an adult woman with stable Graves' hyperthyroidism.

CDR3 in DNA: TGTGCCAGCAACCCGACTGGCCCCTACGAGCAGTACTTC. Its translation: CASNPTGPYEQYF. The rearrangement uses TRBV6-4 and TRBJ2-7; no reliable D call. The CDR3 is made up of 13 amino acids. The ends were cut back, 7 bases at V and 2 bases at J, with 12 bases in the middle. Germline assignment: CDR1 MRHNA and CDR2 SNTAGT.